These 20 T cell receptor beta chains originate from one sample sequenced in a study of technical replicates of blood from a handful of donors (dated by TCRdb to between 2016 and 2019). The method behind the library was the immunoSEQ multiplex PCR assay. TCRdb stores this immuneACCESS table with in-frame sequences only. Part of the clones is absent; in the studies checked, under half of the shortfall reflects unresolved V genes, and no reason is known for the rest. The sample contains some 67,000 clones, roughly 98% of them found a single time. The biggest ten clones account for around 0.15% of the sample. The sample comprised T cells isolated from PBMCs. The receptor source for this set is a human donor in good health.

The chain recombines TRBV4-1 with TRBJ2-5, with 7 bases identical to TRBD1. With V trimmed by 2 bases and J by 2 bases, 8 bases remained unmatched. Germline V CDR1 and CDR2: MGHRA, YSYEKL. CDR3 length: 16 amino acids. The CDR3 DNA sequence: TGCGCCAGCAGCCAAAACCAATACAGGGGTCAAGAGACCCAGTACTTC. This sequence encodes CASSQNQYRGQETQYF.

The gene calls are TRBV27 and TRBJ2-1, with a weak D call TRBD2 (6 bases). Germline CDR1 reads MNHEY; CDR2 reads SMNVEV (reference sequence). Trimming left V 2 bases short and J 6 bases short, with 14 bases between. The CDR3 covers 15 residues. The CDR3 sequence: CASSLAGIPPNEQFF. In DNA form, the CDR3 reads TGTGCCAGCAGTTTAGCGGGGATTCCCCCCAATGAGCAGTTCTTC.

CDR3 loop: CASSGRNQETQYF. CDR3 sequence (DNA): TGTGCCAGCAGCGGCAGGAACCAAGAGACCCAGTACTTC. The rearrangement joins TRBV9 to TRBJ2-5; D gene ambiguous. This CDR3 has 13 amino acids. The V and J ends lost 3 bases and 0 bases respectively, with 6 bases between them. CDR1 and CDR2 from the germline V gene are SGDLS and YYNGEE.

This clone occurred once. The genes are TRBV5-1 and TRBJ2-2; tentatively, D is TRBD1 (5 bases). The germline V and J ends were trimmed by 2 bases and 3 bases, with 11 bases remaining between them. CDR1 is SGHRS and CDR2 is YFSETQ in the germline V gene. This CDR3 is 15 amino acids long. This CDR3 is CASSLSDRHTGELFF. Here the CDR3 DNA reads TGCGCCAGCAGCTTAAGTGACAGACACACCGGGGAGCTGTTTTTT.

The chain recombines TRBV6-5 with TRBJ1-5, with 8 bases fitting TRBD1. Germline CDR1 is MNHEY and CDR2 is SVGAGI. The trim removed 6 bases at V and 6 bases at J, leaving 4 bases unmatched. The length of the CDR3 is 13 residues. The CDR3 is CASSGQGGQPQHF. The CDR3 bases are TGTGCCAGCAGCGGACAGGGTGGTCAGCCCCAGCATTTT.

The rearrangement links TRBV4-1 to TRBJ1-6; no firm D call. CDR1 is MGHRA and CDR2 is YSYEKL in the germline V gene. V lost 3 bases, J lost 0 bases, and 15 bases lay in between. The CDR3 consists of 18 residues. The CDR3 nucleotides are TGCGCCAGCAGCCAGTCGAAGGTAGGGAGCTCCTATAATTCACCCCTCCACTTT. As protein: CASSQSKVGSSYNSPLHF.

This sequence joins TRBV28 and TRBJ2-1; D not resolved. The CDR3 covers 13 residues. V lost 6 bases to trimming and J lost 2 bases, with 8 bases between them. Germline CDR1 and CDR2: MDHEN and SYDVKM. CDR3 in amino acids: CASSILAYNEQFF. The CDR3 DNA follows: TGTGCCAGCAGCATACTGGCCTACAATGAGCAGTTCTTC.

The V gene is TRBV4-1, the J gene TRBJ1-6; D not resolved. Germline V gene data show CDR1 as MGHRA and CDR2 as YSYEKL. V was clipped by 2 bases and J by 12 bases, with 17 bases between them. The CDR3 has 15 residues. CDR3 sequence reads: CASSQYPGPRVPLHF. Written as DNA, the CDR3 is TGCGCCAGCAGCCAATATCCGGGCCCGAGGGTACCCCTCCACTTT.

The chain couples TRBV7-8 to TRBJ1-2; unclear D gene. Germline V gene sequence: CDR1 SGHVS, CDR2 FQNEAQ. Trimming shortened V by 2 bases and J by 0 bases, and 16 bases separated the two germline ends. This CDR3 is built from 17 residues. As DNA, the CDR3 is TGTGCCAGCAGCTTACGCATGGAGGACCCCCCTAACTATGGCTACACCTTC. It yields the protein CASSLRMEDPPNYGYTF.

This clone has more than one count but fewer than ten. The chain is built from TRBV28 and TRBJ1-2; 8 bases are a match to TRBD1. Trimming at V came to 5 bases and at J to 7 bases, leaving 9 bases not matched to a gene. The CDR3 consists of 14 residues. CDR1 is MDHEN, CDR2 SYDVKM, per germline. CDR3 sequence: CASSVTGGTFGYTF. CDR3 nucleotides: TGTGCCAGCAGTGTAACAGGGGGGACGTTTGGCTACACCTTC.

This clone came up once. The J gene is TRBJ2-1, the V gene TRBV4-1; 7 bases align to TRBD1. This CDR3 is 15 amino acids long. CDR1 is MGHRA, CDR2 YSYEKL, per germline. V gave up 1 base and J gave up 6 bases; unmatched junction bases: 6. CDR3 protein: CASSQGGQMLNEQFF. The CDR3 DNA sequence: TGCGCCAGCAGCCAAGGGGGACAGATGCTCAATGAGCAGTTCTTC.

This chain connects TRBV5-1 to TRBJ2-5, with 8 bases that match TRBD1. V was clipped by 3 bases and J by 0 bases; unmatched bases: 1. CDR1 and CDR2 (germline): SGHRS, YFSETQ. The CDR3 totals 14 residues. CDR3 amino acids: CASSSGQDQETQYF. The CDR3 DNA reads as TGCGCCAGCAGCTCGGGACAGGACCAAGAGACCCAGTACTTC.

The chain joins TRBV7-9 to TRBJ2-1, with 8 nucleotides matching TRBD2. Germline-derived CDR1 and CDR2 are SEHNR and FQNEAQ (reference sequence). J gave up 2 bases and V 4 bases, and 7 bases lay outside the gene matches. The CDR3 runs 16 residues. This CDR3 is CASSWIELAAYNEQFF. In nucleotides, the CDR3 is TGTGCCAGCAGCTGGATAGAACTAGCGGCCTACAATGAGCAGTTCTTC.

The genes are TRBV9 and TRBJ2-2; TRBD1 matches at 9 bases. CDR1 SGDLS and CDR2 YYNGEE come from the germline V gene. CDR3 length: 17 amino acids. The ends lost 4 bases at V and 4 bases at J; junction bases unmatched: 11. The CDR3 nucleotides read TGTGCCAGCAGCCCCCAGGGGGGGACAGGGCTCACCGGGGAGCTGTTTTTT. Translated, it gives CASSPQGGTGLTGELFF.

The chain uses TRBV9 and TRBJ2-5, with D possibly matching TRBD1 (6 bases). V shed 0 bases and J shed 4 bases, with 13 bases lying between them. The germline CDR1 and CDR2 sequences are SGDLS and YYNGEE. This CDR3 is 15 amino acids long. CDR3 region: CASSVATGSGETQYF. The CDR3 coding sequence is TGTGCCAGCAGCGTAGCTACAGGGTCCGGAGAGACCCAGTACTTC.

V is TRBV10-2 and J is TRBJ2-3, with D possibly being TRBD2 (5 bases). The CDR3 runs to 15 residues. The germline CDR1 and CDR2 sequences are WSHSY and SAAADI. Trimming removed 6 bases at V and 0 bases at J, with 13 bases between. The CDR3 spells CASRGDYYSTDTQYF. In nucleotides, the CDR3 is TGCGCCAGCAGGGGAGACTACTACAGCACAGATACGCAGTATTTT.

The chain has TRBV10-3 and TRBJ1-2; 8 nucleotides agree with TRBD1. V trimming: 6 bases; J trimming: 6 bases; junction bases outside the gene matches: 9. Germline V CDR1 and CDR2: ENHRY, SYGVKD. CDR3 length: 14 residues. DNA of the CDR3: TGTGCCATCAGCGAACCTGGACAGGGTGATGGCTACACCTTC. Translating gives CAISEPGQGDGYTF.

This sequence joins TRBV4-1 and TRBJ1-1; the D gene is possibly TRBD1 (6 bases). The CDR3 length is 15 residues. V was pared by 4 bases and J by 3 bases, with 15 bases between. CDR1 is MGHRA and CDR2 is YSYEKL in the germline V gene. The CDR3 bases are TGCGCCAGCAGCCTGCGGGGGGCTAAGGACACTGAAGCTTTCTTT. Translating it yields CASSLRGAKDTEAFF.

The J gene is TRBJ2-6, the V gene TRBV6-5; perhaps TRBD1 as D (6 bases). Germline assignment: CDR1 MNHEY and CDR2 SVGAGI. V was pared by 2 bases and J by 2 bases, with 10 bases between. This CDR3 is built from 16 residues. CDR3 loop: CASSYRTGTGANVLTF. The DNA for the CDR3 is TGTGCCAGCAGTTACCGAACAGGGACTGGGGCCAACGTCCTGACTTTC.

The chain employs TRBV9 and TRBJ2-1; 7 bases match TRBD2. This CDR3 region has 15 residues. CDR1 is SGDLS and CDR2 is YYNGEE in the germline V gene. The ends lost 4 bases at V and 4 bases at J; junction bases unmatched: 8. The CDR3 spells CASSPNSGFYNEQFF. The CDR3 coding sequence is TGTGCCAGCAGCCCCAATAGCGGGTTTTACAATGAGCAGTTCTTC. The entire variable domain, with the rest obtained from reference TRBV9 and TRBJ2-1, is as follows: DSGVTQTPKHLITATGQRVTLRCSPRSGDLSVYWYQQSLDQGLQFLIQYYNGEERAKGNILERFSAQQFPDLHSELNLSSLELGDSALYFCASSPNSGFYNEQFFGPGTRLTVL.